This TCR beta chain was captured by sequencing in a study of blood T cell repertoires in COVID-19. About the study: Whether acute or convalescent, the COVID-19 samples came from the United States, Italy and Spain. PBMCs, B-cell-depleted T cells, or T cells provided the cDNA or gDNA that made up the material.

V dropped 5 bases and J dropped 0 bases, with 8 bases sitting between them. Germline lookup yields CDR1 LNHDA and CDR2 SQIVND (reference sequence). CDR3 size: 15 residues. In the study's own analysis: Reference gene primer amplification yielded estimated nucleated cell counts. The protocol was immunoSEQ multiplex PCR, while the TCRdb copy is restricted to in-frame clones and leaves out a portion. The DNA was the basis for D and trimming; V, J and clone size are from that table. This sample carries about 140,000 clones, about 80% of them seen once, and the ten largest clones take roughly 45%. This TCR came from a human donor in a cohort sampled during active COVID-19. Material for sequencing was peripheral blood. The genes are TRBV19 and TRBJ2-6; D ambiguous. CDR3 nucleotides: TGTGCCAGTAGTCTTTCTACCTCTGGGGCCAACGTCCTGACTTTC. Amino acid sequence: CASSLSTSGANVLTF.